This TCR beta chain was profiled in a study of T cells in Graves' hyperthyroidism and ophthalmopathy. RNA transcripts were the template for amplifying TCR beta CDR3 regions. The HTBI primer set was used in a first-round RT-PCR of the TCR CDR3. TCRdb ran MiXCR on the multiplex PCR reads and lists one entry per CDR3 protein. Of some 570,000 distinct CDR3 sequences listed, approximately 14% are singletons. Germline lookup yields CDR1 SNHLY and CDR2 FYNNEI. The CDR3 loop spans 17 amino acids. The V gene lost 0 bases and the J gene lost 3 bases, with 18 bases spanning the gap. Reasons for excluding patients were uncontrolled infection, other autoimmune disease, pregnancy or lactation. This clonotype was counted at least ten times.

The V gene is TRBV2, the J gene TRBJ2-7, with a tentative D call TRBD2 (7 bases). The specimen sequenced was blood. This receptor was taken from a woman younger than 30 with Graves' ophthalmopathy. The CDR3 loop reads CASSEAVQGRDYYEQYF. In DNA form, the CDR3 reads TGTGCCAGCAGTGAAGCGGTTCAGGGGAGGGATTACTACGAGCAGTACTTC.